This T cell receptor beta chain was recorded in a study of blood T cell repertoires in COVID-19. Looking at the study overall: The United States, Italy and Spain were the sources of the acute and convalescent COVID-19 samples.

V shed 4 bases and J shed 5 bases, with 17 bases lying between them. The germline V gene has CDR1 LGHNA and CDR2 YSLEER. The CDR3 totals 15 residues. As originally analysed: How many nucleated cells were present was estimated from reference gene primer amplification. Assay: immunoSEQ multiplex PCR; the TCRdb copy retains only in-frame clones and omits some. V, J and clone size are those of that table, while D and trimming were read from the DNA. The sample records 240,000 or so clones, about 84% being singletons. Sequences were obtained from peripheral blood. The chain combines TRBV4-3 with TRBJ1-1; D unclear. The clonotype comes from a man at least 80 years old with acute or convalescent COVID-19. The DNA for the CDR3 is TGCGCCAGCAGCCGTGATTACCTAACCGGTACTGAAGCTTTCTTT. As protein: CASSRDYLTGTEAFF.